This entry is about one T cell receptor (beta chain). No antigen is known for it. The data originate from a study of identical twins. Study-wide findings and caveats: Interpretation of the results relied on cross-sectional statistical analysis and not on following the same donors. Within cord blood, abundant beta clonotypes carried fewer insertions, but memory repertoires showed no such trend.

In TCRdb, the 5' RACE reads were re-called with MiXCR into one record per CDR3 protein. The repertoire holds approximately 600,000 distinct CDR3 sequences, around a tenth seen once, with 2.5% to 3% in the top ten. V dropped 4 bases and J dropped 6; count of bases not matched to a gene: 3. The germline V gene has CDR1 ENHRY and CDR2 SYGVKD. The CDR3 has 14 amino acids. These data were also reused for a study on yellow fever vaccine responses in identical twins.

The rearrangement joins TRBV10-3 to TRBJ1-5; TRBD1 agrees at 10 bases. The receptor was isolated from a woman under 30 in good health. Sequencing was done on a sample of PBMCs. The CDR3 nucleotides read TGTGCCATCAGTGTGACAGGGGGCAGTCAGCCCCAGCATTTT. The encoded protein is CAISVTGGSQPQHF.